The source of this T cell receptor (beta chain) is a study of T cell responses to AZD1222 COVID-19 vaccine. The study's findings and limits: Vaccine-related CD4 TCRs covered spike, predominating at 160-218 and 743-854. Vaccination with two AZD1222 doses was followed by a rise in Spike-specific TCR breadth and depth. Clonal diversity was possibly underestimated, and the donors were mostly white British, with more females.

This CDR3 is built from 14 residues. Trimming cost V 0 bases and J 4 bases, with 6 bases left between them. Germline CDR1 and CDR2: MNHNY and SVGAGI (reference sequence). With respect to this clone: The antigen is not known.

Sequenced by immunoSEQ multiplex PCR; TCRdb stores in-frame clones only, minus some. Among about 56,000 clones listed, about 88% were seen once. Specimen: peripheral blood, collected 28 days after the second AZD1222 dose. The chain is built from TRBV6-6 and TRBJ1-4; D is uncertain. This receptor was identified in an adult who received the AZD1222 COVID-19 vaccine. The CDR3, as DNA: TGTGCCAGCAGTTACTCGCAGAGTAATGAAAAACTGTTTTTT. It specifies CASSYSQSNEKLFF.